The 15 T cell receptor beta chains in this list originate from one sample, sequenced in a study of blood T cell repertoires in COVID-19. Assay: immunoSEQ multiplex PCR; the TCRdb copy retains only in-frame clones and omits some. This sample has about 320,000 clones; 89% occur once, and the top ten carry 5.2%. Sequencing was performed on PBMCs or T cells enriched from blood (not recorded which). These TCRs come from a man between 60 and 75 years old who had recovered from COVID-19.

The chain is built from TRBV2 and TRBJ2-2; 7 bases map to TRBD1. Germline V gene data show CDR1 as SNHLY and CDR2 as FYNNEI. The CDR3 has 15 residues. V trimming: 6 bases; J trimming: 2 bases; junction bases outside the gene matches: 6. The CDR3 DNA reads TGTGCCAGCAGATTACAGGGGCTCAACACCGGGGAGCTGTTTTTT. As protein: CASRLQGLNTGELFF.

This rearrangement joins TRBV2 to TRBJ1-6; TRBD1 agrees at 7 bases. CDR1 and CDR2 from the germline V gene are SNHLY and FYNNEI. J was trimmed by 7 bases and V by 6 bases; bases with no gene match: 6. The CDR3 consists of 14 residues. The CDR3 sequence is CASRTGTANSPLHF. CDR3 DNA: TGTGCCAGCAGGACCGGGACAGCGAATTCACCCCTCCACTTT.

The chain is built from TRBV19 and TRBJ1-2; D gene unclear. The CDR3 spans 12 residues. Germline CDR1 LNHDA, CDR2 SQIVND (reference sequence). V lost 3 bases, J lost 4 bases, and 6 bases lay in between. The chain's CDR3 is CASSIEAYGYTF. CDR3 coding DNA: TGTGCCAGTAGTATCGAGGCCTATGGCTACACCTTC.

The chain has TRBV6-5 and TRBJ2-7; TRBD1 matches at 7 bases. The germline gives CDR1 MNHEY, CDR2 SVGAGI. The CDR3 runs to 14 residues. The junction had 6 bases not matched to a gene; V was cut back by 4 bases and J by 3 bases. CDR3 DNA sequence: TGTGCCAGCAGTTTGACAGGGATAGGCTACGAGCAGTACTTC. Amino acid sequence: CASSLTGIGYEQYF.

This chain joins TRBV5-1 and TRBJ2-7; the match to TRBD2 covers 12 bases. CDR3 length: 15 amino acids. CDR1 is SGHRS, CDR2 YFSETQ, per germline. The V and J ends lost 3 bases and 2 bases, in that order; junction bases with no gene match: 3. This chain's CDR3 is CASSSLAGGAYEQYF. The CDR3 DNA reads TGCGCCAGCAGCTCTCTAGCGGGAGGGGCCTACGAGCAGTACTTC.

V gene TRBV5-1 combines with J gene TRBJ1-1; 9 positions agree with TRBD1. Trimming at V came to 4 bases and at J to 4 bases, leaving 8 bases not matched to a gene. Germline V gene lookup returns CDR1 SGHRS and CDR2 YFSETQ. The CDR3 runs to 15 residues. CDR3 nucleotide sequence: TGCGCCAGCAGCCTCACCGGGACAGGGATCACTGAAGCTTTCTTT. Translation gives CASSLTGTGITEAFF.

The chain couples TRBV28 to TRBJ2-5, with TRBD1 matching 10 bases. The V gene end was trimmed by 8 bases and the J gene end by 4 bases; junction bases not matched to a gene: 7. This CDR3 has 14 residues. Germline V CDR1 and CDR2: MDHEN, SYDVKM. CDR3 nucleotides: TGTGCCAGCTATGGACAGGGGGTGAGAGAGACCCAGTACTTC. This gives the protein CASYGQGVRETQYF.

CDR3 sequence reads: CASSEVVGRGNGYTF. The DNA for the CDR3 is TGCGCCAGCAGTGAGGTGGTCGGCAGGGGGAATGGCTACACCTTC. The rearrangement uses TRBV10-2 and TRBJ1-2; 7 positions agree with TRBD1. Germline trimming cut 2 bases from V and 6 bases from J; bases unmatched to any gene: 9. The CDR3 consists of 15 residues. CDR1 is WSHSY and CDR2 is SAAADI in the germline V gene.

J is TRBJ1-1 and V is TRBV3-1 (or the pseudogene TRBV3-2); weak D call: TRBD1 (5 bases). The CDR3 contains 14 residues. Trimming removed 3 bases at V and 4 bases at J, with 12 bases between. Germline V lookup: CDR1 LGHDT, CDR2 YNNKEL (reference sequence). As DNA, the CDR3 is TGTGCCAGCAGCCAGGGTTGGGGGGGCACTGAAGCTTTCTTT. This encodes CASSQGWGGTEAFF.

The chain has TRBV7-9 and TRBJ1-1, with D perhaps matching TRBD1 (5 bases). This CDR3 is 17 amino acids long. Trimming cost V 5 bases and J 0 bases, with 19 bases left between them. CDR1 and CDR2 (germline): SEHNR, FQNEAQ (reference sequence). In DNA, the CDR3 is TGTGCCAGCAGCGTACGGCGGGGCGCCGGTGTGAACACTGAAGCTTTCTTT. Translation gives CASSVRRGAGVNTEAFF.

J is TRBJ2-7 and V is TRBV6-6; 13 bases align to TRBD2. This CDR3 comprises 18 residues. Unmatched junction bases numbered 10, after V lost 5 bases and J lost 0 bases. Germline V lookup: CDR1 MNHNY, CDR2 SVGAGI (reference sequence). The CDR3 nucleotides are TGTGCCAGCAGTCCCGGGACAGGGACTAGCGGGACCTCCTACGAGCAGTACTTC. This gives the protein CASSPGTGTSGTSYEQYF.

The chain has TRBV2 and TRBJ1-1, with unresolved D. Germline CDR1 and CDR2: SNHLY and FYNNEI. The CDR3 has 14 amino acids. Trimming removed 7 bases from V and 1 base from J, with 13 bases in between. The CDR3 sequence: CASTGGWRNTEAFF. DNA of the CDR3: TGTGCCAGCACCGGTGGGTGGAGGAACACTGAAGCTTTCTTT.

V usage is TRBV5-4 and J usage is TRBJ2-1; 9 bases match TRBD2. Germline CDR1 is SGHNT and CDR2 is YYREEE (reference sequence). Trimming took 0 bases from V and 3 from J; bases not matched to a gene: 1. CDR3 size: 15 residues. In nucleotides, the CDR3 is TGTGCCAGCAGCTTGGGACTAGCGGTCTACAATGAGCAGTTCTTC. Amino acids: CASSLGLAVYNEQFF.

The rearrangement joins TRBV27 to TRBJ2-7; D ambiguous. The CDR3 consists of 15 residues. V shed 4 bases and J shed 3 bases, with 16 bases lying between them. Germline lookup yields CDR1 MNHEY and CDR2 SMNVEV (reference sequence). The CDR3 reads CASSSVPVQDYEQYF. The DNA for the CDR3 is TGTGCCAGCAGTTCCGTCCCCGTACAAGACTACGAGCAGTACTTC.

The chain links TRBV28 to TRBJ2-2; D unclear. Trimming left V 5 bases short and J 8 bases short, with 9 bases between. CDR1 and CDR2 from the germline V gene are MDHEN and SYDVKM. This CDR3 is 12 amino acids long. The CDR3 region has the DNA TGTGCCAGCAGTCGGTCTCCGGGGGAGCTGTTTTTT. Translating it yields CASSRSPGELFF.